The clone carrying this TCR beta chain showed up many times. The sample belongs to a study of human T cells and chemical hapten exposure. MiXCR was run by TCRdb on the RACE reads, yielding one entry per CDR3 protein. The sample consists of about 120,000 distinct CDR3 sequences, approximately 10% of them appearing once. Germline V gives CDR1 SQVTM, CDR2 ANQGSEA. Trimming removed 3 bases from V and 6 bases from J, with 12 bases in between. This CDR3 contains 13 residues. Time point specified: patch test 3, about 24 weeks after DPC sensitization. The treatment was: therapeutic diphenylcyclopropenone sensitization with weekly scalp DPC.

This receptor was identified in a woman in her fifties or sixties with alopecia areata. Some clones in this sample may be carry-over from other donors' samples. This material consisted of whole blood, taken in connection with sensitization to the hapten diphenylcyclopropenone (DPC). The chain carries TRBV29-1 and TRBJ1-5; D may be TRBD1 (5 bases). CDR3 coding DNA: TGCAGCGTTGAGGAGGGGTCGAGTCAGCCCCAGCATTTT. Protein sequence: CSVEEGSSQPQHF.